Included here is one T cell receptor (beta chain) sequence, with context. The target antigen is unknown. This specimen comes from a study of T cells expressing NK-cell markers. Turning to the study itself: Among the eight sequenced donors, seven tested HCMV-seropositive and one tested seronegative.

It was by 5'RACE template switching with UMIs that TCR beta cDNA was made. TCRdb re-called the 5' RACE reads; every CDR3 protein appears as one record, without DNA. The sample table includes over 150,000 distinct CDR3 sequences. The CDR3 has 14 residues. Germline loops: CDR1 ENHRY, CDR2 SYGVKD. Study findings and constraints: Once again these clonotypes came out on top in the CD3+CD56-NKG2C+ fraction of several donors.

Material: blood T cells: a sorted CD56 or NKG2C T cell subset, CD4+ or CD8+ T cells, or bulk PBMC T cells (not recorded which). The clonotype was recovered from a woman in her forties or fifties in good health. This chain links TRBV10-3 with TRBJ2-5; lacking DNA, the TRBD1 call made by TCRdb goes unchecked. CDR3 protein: CAISDPGGSETQYF.